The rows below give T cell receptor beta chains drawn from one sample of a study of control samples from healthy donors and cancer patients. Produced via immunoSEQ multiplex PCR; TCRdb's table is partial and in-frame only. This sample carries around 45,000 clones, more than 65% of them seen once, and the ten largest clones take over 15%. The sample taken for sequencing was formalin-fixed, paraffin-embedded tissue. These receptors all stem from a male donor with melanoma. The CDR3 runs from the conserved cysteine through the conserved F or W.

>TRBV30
CAWSGGSSYNEQFF
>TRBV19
CASSPQTGPYEQYF
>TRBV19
CASSTQGAEETQYF
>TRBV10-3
CAISEKGEDTQYF
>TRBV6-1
CASSESSGASYEQYF
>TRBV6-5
CASPRGGSAYNEQFF
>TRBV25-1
CASRGDYNEQFF
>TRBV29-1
CSVEDGGYTEAFF
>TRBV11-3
CASSPTSGSFSNEQFF
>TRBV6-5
CASSRQGFEQFF
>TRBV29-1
CSVPGAGRSEQYF
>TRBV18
CASSPRVQGGSGANVLTF
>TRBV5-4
CASSLETGLGETQYF
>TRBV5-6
CASSLGQGVGETQYF
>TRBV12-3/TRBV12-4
CASSLQGRETQYF
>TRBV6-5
CASSRTGANVLTF
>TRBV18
CASSPTGTGVNEQFF
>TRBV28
CASSALTGSGEKLFF
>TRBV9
CASSVGGARGNVLTF
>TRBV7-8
CASSLHNNRQGSNSPLHF
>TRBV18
CASSPKMDRSDSPLHF
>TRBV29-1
CSVRGSRGYTF
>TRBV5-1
CASSLQVSGFPSGANVLTF
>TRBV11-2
CASSFRDNSEAFF
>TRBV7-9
CASSPTGRSNEKLFF
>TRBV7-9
CASSFRDPFTDTQYF
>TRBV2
CASSITGGWNQPQHF